Listed below are T cell receptor beta chains from one sample, sequenced in a study of blood T cell repertoires in COVID-19. Some clones are missing from TCRdb's copy, which holds only in-frame ones; the method was immunoSEQ multiplex PCR. Here the sample spans about 87,000 clones, over 75% being singletons. Material: peripheral blood. The receptors come from an elderly woman with acute or convalescent COVID-19. Each CDR3 is given with its conserved first and last residue. Fields, in order: V gene, J gene, D gene, clone size, CDR3 protein, CDR3 DNA. D genes are given only for firm matches. Size is stated for part of the rows, as once, few or many counts, or as a class when the clone is expanded.

V: TRBV27
J: TRBJ1-2
D: NA
size: NA
CDR3: CASSVARGDYGYTF
DNA: TGTGCCAGCAGTGTCGCTAGGGGTGACTATGGCTACACCTTC

V: TRBV6-6
J: TRBJ2-2
D: NA
size: once
CDR3: CASSLTQGNTGELFF
DNA: TGTGCCAGCAGTTTGACGCAGGGAAACACCGGGGAGCTGTTTTTT

V: TRBV7-9
J: TRBJ1-4
D: TRBD1
size: NA
CDR3: CASSDQRLPTGEKLFF
DNA: TGTGCCAGCAGCGATCAGAGGTTGCCGACAGGGGAAAAACTGTTTTTT

V: TRBV5-1
J: TRBJ1-1
D: NA
size: NA
CDR3: CASSPGRRNTEAFF
DNA: TGCGCCAGCAGCCCGGGGAGACGGAACACTGAAGCTTTCTTT

V: TRBV19
J: TRBJ1-1
D: NA
size: NA
CDR3: CASRPREGWLDTEAFF
DNA: TGTGCCAGTAGACCTAGGGAGGGGTGGTTGGACACTGAAGCTTTCTTT

V: TRBV10-3
J: TRBJ1-1
D: NA
size: NA
CDR3: CAISVSLDTEAFF
DNA: TGTGCCATCAGCGTCAGTTTGGACACTGAAGCTTTCTTT

V: TRBV12-3/TRBV12-4
J: TRBJ1-1
D: TRBD1
size: NA
CDR3: CASSATGDRAFF
DNA: TGTGCCAGCAGTGCTACAGGGGATAGAGCTTTCTTT

V: TRBV15
J: TRBJ1-1
D: TRBD1
size: NA
CDR3: CATSRAGQGGTEAFF
DNA: TGTGCCACCAGCAGAGCGGGACAGGGAGGCACTGAAGCTTTCTTT

V: TRBV2
J: TRBJ2-1
D: TRBD2
size: NA
CDR3: CASSDLSGSSDEQFF
DNA: TGTGCCAGCAGTGACTTGAGCGGGAGTTCGGATGAGCAGTTCTTC

V: TRBV9
J: TRBJ2-1
D: NA
size: NA
CDR3: CASGDRQVSYNEQFF
DNA: TGTGCCAGCGGGGATAGACAGGTATCCTACAATGAGCAGTTCTTC

V: TRBV19
J: TRBJ2-1
D: TRBD2
size: NA
CDR3: CASSIGSGGNSYNEQFF
DNA: TGTGCCAGTAGTATTGGTAGCGGGGGGAATTCCTACAATGAGCAGTTCTTC

V: TRBV18
J: TRBJ2-6
D: NA
size: NA
CDR3: CASSPPGTFRGVNVLTF
DNA: TGTGCCAGCTCACCACCTGGGACTTTCCGAGGGGTCAACGTCCTGACTTTC